This TCR beta chain was sequenced in a study of monozygotic twins with inflammatory bowel disease. CDR1 is MDHEN and CDR2 is SYDVKM in the germline V gene. This CDR3 has 15 residues. There were 3,000 to 4,000 ng of total RNA used for each TCR library. A template switching step added UMIs, each with a 6-nucleotide sample barcode. TCRdb reanalyzed the 5' RACE reads, giving one entry per CDR3 protein sequence and no DNA. The data include some 160,000 distinct CDR3 sequences; the top ten clones carry roughly 7.4%. The chain joins TRBV28 to TRBJ2-1; with no DNA, the TCRdb D assignment of TRBD2 cannot be verified. This TCR came from a human donor with ulcerative colitis or Crohn's disease, or a healthy co-twin of an affected twin (not recorded which). The sequencing sample was made of blood. The CDR3 spells CASSFSGGGNNEQFF.